This entry concerns a single TCR beta chain. What it binds is unknown. TCRdb keeps only in-frame clones here, not all; method: immunoSEQ multiplex PCR. The sample consists of about 15,000 clones, more than 65% of them appearing once. The data originate from a study of T cells in localized non-small cell lung cancer. The study's findings and limits: Longer overall survival accompanied higher blood T cell density. Compared with tumor, uninvolved adjacent lung displayed greater T cell clonality, ranking highest overall. Sequencing covered just one tumor region, so heterogeneity cannot be ruled out.

J lost 0 bases, V lost 3 bases, and 6 bases had no gene match. The CDR3 length is 17 residues. Germline values: CDR1 LGHNT, CDR2 FRNRAP. This specimen consisted of peripheral blood, obtained before any cancer treatment. This chain connects TRBV12-5 to TRBJ1-4; 8 bases map to TRBD1. The clonotype originates from a female donor of 60 years or more with stage I squamous cell lung carcinoma. This CDR3 is CASGFSTGATTNEKLFF. The CDR3 bases are TGTGCTAGTGGTTTCTCGACAGGGGCTACAACTAATGAAAAACTGTTTTTT.